A selection of T cell receptor beta chains follows, all from one sample in a study of blood T cells in healthy people across ages. TCRdb analysed the 5' RACE reads with MiXCR anew, one entry per CDR3 protein. The repertoire holds 1.5 million to 1.9 million distinct CDR3 sequences, with 35% to 45% as singletons. Source material: blood. The receptors originated from a woman aged 18-29 years in good health. Both conserved end residues are part of each CDR3. Each record gives: D gene, J gene, V gene, clone size, CDR3 DNA, CDR3 protein. A D gene is named only where the DNA matches it firmly. Rows give clone size only sometimes, using once, few, many, or a class for an expanded clone.

TRBD1 | TRBJ2-1 | TRBV20-1 | few | TGCAGTGCTCTCTCCGACAGGGCACTACGCAATGAGCAGTTCTTC | CSALSDRALRNEQFF
. | TRBJ2-2 | TRBV7-3 | many | TGTGCCAGCAGCCGTGGACTAAACACCGGGGAGCTGTTTTTT | CASSRGLNTGELFF
TRBD2 | TRBJ2-7 | TRBV20-1 | . | TGCAGTGCTATCCCCCGGGAGGGGCCCTACGAGCAGTACTTC | CSAIPREGPYEQYF
TRBD2 | TRBJ2-3 | TRBV7-8 | . | TGTGCCAGCAGCTCCATAGCGGGAAGGGCAGATACGCAGTATTTT | CASSSIAGRADTQYF
. | TRBJ2-2 | TRBV6-5 | . | TGTGCCAGCAGTTACTCCCGCGGGGGGGAGCTGTTTTTT | CASSYSRGGELFF
. | TRBJ2-3 | TRBV5-1 | . | TGCGCCAGCAGCTTGGATAGCGTGTCAGATACGCAGTATTTT | CASSLDSVSDTQYF
. | TRBJ2-6 | TRBV6-6 | . | TGTGCCAGCATTGGGGCCAACGTCCTGACTTTC | CASIGANVLTF
TRBD1 | TRBJ1-4 | TRBV5-1 | few | TGCGCCAGCAGCCTCCACAGGGGAAAGGATGAAAAACTGTTTTTT | CASSLHRGKDEKLFF
. | TRBJ1-2 | TRBV20-1 | . | TGCAGTGCTTGTCAGGCTTTTTGCTATGGCTACACCTTC | CSACQAFCYGYTF
. | TRBJ2-1 | TRBV7-2 | few | TGTGCCAGCAGCTTAGCGTTATTTTTAGAGCAGTTCTTC | CASSLALFLEQFF
. | TRBJ1-4 | TRBV29-1 | few | TGCAGCGTTTTCTTTCCGCTTATTGGAAAACTGTTTTTT | CSVFFPLIGKLFF
TRBD1 | TRBJ1-4 | TRBV4-1 | . | TGCGCCAGCAGCCAGGGGACAGGGGAGGAAAAACTGTTTTTT | CASSQGTGEEKLFF
TRBD1 | TRBJ2-3 | TRBV7-2 | . | TGTGCCAGCAGCTTAGCGGGACAGGGCCCAGATACGCAGTATTTT | CASSLAGQGPDTQYF
. | TRBJ1-1 | TRBV7-9 | . | TGTGCCAGCAGCTTAGGGGTATCTGAAGCTTTCTTT | CASSLGVSEAFF
. | TRBJ2-4 | TRBV6-1 | . | TGTGCCAGCCTCGCGGACCCAGCCAAAAACATTCAGTACTTC | CASLADPAKNIQYF
. | TRBJ2-1 | TRBV5-1 | . | TGCGCCAGCAGCTTGGAAACCGGCAATGGGCAGTTCTTC | CASSLETGNGQFF
TRBD2 | TRBJ2-7 | TRBV29-1 | few | TGCAGCGTTGGGAACTGGGGACTAGCGGGTTTTGGGGCCTACGAGCAGTACTTC | CSVGNWGLAGFGAYEQYF
. | TRBJ2-3 | TRBV18 | . | TGTGCCAGCTCACCACCGAGGGGAATAGATACGCAGTATTTT | CASSPPRGIDTQYF
TRBD2 | TRBJ2-5 | TRBV10-3 | . | TGTGCCATCAGAGAGCTAGCGGGAGGGTTGGATGAGCAGTACTTC | CAIRELAGGLDEQYF
TRBD1 | TRBJ1-6 | TRBV7-2 | few | TGTGCCAGCAGCACCGGACAGGGGGGATTCAATTCACCCCTCCACTTT | CASSTGQGGFNSPLHF
TRBD2 | TRBJ2-5 | TRBV7-9 | . | TGTGCCAGCAGGGGGAAGCGGGGGTTTCCTGAGACCCAGTACTTC | CASRGKRGFPETQYF
TRBD1 | TRBJ1-1 | TRBV7-2 | . | TGTGCCAGCAGCCTCTCCGGGACAGCGAACACTGAAGTTTTCTTT | CASSLSGTANTEVFF
. | TRBJ2-1 | TRBV20-1 | . | TGCAGTGCTACTCGATCGGGAGCGATTGAGCAGTTCTTC | CSATRSGAIEQFF
TRBD2 | TRBJ2-1 | TRBV9 | . | TGTGCCAGCAGCGTAGAGGGGACTAGCGGGATTCTCTACAATGAGCAGTTCTTC | CASSVEGTSGILYNEQFF
TRBD1 | TRBJ2-1 | TRBV20-1 | many | TGCAGTGCCCCAGACAGGGGCGCTGGGAAAATTGGCAATGAGCAGTTCTTC | CSAPDRGAGKIGNEQFF
. | TRBJ2-1 | TRBV4-1 | . | TGCGCCAGCAGCCACGAAAGGGGGAATACCTACAATGAGCAGTTCTTC | CASSHERGNTYNEQFF
. | TRBJ2-7 | TRBV7-2 | many | TGTGCCAGCAGCTTGGGGGGACTTACCTACGAGCAGTACTTC | CASSLGGLTYEQYF
TRBD2 | TRBJ2-5 | TRBV12-3/TRBV12-4 | . | TGTGCCAGCAGGGCTAGCGGTCCCCAAGAGACCCAGTACTTC | CASRASGPQETQYF
TRBD1 | TRBJ2-1 | TRBV20-1 | . | TGCAGTGCATCGGACAGGGGTGAGGTAGGGCAGTTCTTC | CSASDRGEVGQFF
TRBD1 | TRBJ2-3 | TRBV28 | few | TGTGCCAGCACCACAAAGATTAGGGACAGGGTCGGGACAGATACGCAGTATTTT | CASTTKIRDRVGTDTQYF
TRBD1 | TRBJ1-1 | TRBV29-1 | . | TGCAGCGCAACTGACAGGGCCCGTAACACTGAAGCTTTCTTT | CSATDRARNTEAFF
. | TRBJ2-3 | TRBV7-2 | few | TGTGCCAGCAGCCCTGGACAGCCCGCAGATACGCAGTATTTT | CASSPGQPADTQYF
. | TRBJ2-1 | TRBV7-9 | . | TGTGCCAGCAGCTTCAAGCTGACTAGCTCCTACAATGAGCAGTTCTTC | CASSFKLTSSYNEQFF
TRBD2 | TRBJ2-5 | TRBV3-1 | . | TGTGCCAGCAGCCAAGCCCCGGGACTAGCGGGAGGAATAAAGACCCAGTACTTC | CASSQAPGLAGGIKTQYF
. | TRBJ1-2 | TRBV4-3 | few | TGCGCCAGCAGCCAAGATCTCGAGGGCTCCGGGACTGTGGGCCTTTATGGCTACACCTTC | CASSQDLEGSGTVGLYGYTF
. | TRBJ1-4 | TRBV12-3/TRBV12-4 | few | TGTGCCAGCAGTCCCGTTTACGTGGCTAATGAAAAACTGTTTTTT | CASSPVYVANEKLFF
. | TRBJ2-3 | TRBV11-1 | . | TGTGCCAGCAGCCCAGGCCCGTCCCCCACAGATACGCAGTATTTT | CASSPGPSPTDTQYF
. | TRBJ2-1 | TRBV27 | . | TGTGCCAGCAGTTTATTCGGGAGTTCCTCCCCGCAGTTCTTC | CASSLFGSSSPQFF
TRBD1 | TRBJ2-7 | TRBV13 | . | TGTGCCAGCAGCTTAGACAGGGGCCGCCGACCCTACGAGCAGTACTTC | CASSLDRGRRPYEQYF
. | TRBJ1-2 | TRBV9 | few | TGTGCCAGCAGCTCCAGTAGAGAGGGTAATTATGGCTACACCTTC | CASSSSREGNYGYTF
. | TRBJ1-2 | TRBV14 | few | TGTGCCAGCAGCCAAGTCATTGGGGGCTTCTATGGCTACACCTTC | CASSQVIGGFYGYTF
. | TRBJ1-1 | TRBV12-3/TRBV12-4 | . | TGTGCCAGCAGGTTAGGCGGGACCAACCCTGAAGCTTTCTTT | CASRLGGTNPEAFF
. | TRBJ2-1 | TRBV6-2/TRBV6-3 | once | TGTGCCAGCAGTTACTCGAGCCTTGGGGATGAGCAGTTCTTC | CASSYSSLGDEQFF
TRBD2 | TRBJ2-1 | TRBV20-1 | . | TGCAGTGCCGCGCTAGCGGGGGTCCCCGGGCAGTTCTTC | CSAALAGVPGQFF
. | TRBJ2-3 | TRBV5-5 | . | TGTGCCAGCAGCTTGGTAGGGTGGGGAAGCACAGATACGCAGTATTTT | CASSLVGWGSTDTQYF
. | TRBJ2-1 | TRBV12-3/TRBV12-4 | few | TGTGCCAGCAGTTTAATGGGGCAGGTCTACAATGAGCAGTTCTTC | CASSLMGQVYNEQFF
TRBD1 | TRBJ2-3 | TRBV9 | . | TGTGCCAGCAGCGTCCAGGGGGACGGATTGGATACGCAGTATTTT | CASSVQGDGLDTQYF
. | TRBJ2-1 | TRBV20-1 | few | TGCAGTGCACCTAACAGGGCACACTCTCACAATGAGCAGTTCTTC | CSAPNRAHSHNEQFF
TRBD1 | TRBJ1-1 | TRBV6-2/TRBV6-3 | . | TGTGCCAGCAGTCTCGGGACAGGGGGACAGGGGAACACTGAAGCTTTCTTT | CASSLGTGGQGNTEAFF
. | TRBJ2-1 | TRBV4-1 | . | TGCGCCAGCAGCCAAGATCAAGGCGGACACAATGAGCAGTTCTTC | CASSQDQGGHNEQFF